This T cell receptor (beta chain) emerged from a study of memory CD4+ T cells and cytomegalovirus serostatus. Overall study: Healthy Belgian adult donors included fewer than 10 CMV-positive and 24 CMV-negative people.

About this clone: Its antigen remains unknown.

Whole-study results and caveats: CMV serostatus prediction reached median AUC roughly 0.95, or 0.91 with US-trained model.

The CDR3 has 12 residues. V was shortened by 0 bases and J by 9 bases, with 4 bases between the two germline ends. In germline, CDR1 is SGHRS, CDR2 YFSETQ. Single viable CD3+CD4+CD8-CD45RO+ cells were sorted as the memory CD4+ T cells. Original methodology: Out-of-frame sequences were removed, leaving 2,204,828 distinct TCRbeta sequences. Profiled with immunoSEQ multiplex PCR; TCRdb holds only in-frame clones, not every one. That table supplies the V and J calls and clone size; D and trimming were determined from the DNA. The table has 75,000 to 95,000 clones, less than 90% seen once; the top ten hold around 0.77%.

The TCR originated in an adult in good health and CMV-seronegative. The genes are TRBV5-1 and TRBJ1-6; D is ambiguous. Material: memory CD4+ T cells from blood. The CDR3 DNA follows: TGCGCCAGCAGCTTGGACGGTTCACCCCTCCACTTT. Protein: CASSLDGSPLHF.